The next 27 T cell receptor beta chains were all read from a single sample in a study of shared clonotypes between healthy human individuals. Only in-frame clones appear in the TCRdb table, and some are missing; sequencing was by immunoSEQ multiplex PCR. The data show about 770,000 clones, 72% seen once. The sample taken for sequencing was memory CD4+ T cells sorted from blood. Sample subset: CD45RA-negative fraction. These receptors were obtained from a woman aged 25 to 39 in good health.

V gene TRBV6-5 combines with J gene TRBJ2-1; D remains unclear. Germline CDR1 MNHEY, CDR2 SVGAGI. The V and J ends lost 5 bases and 0 bases respectively, with 5 bases between them. The CDR3 sequence is 13 residues long. CDR3 loop: CASSLPSYNEQFF. Here the CDR3 DNA reads TGTGCCAGCAGTCTCCCCTCCTACAATGAGCAGTTCTTC.

The chain employs TRBV2 and TRBJ1-2; D is uncertain. Germline CDR1 reads SNHLY; CDR2 reads FYNNEI. This CDR3 has 15 residues. Trimming removed 2 bases from V and 4 bases from J, with 14 bases in between. In nucleotides, the CDR3 is TGTGCCAGCAGTGAATCAACCGCAACTGGCTATGGCTACACCTTC. The encoded protein is CASSESTATGYGYTF.

The table lists this clone with many counts. The rearrangement joins TRBV7-9 to TRBJ2-7; D not resolved. This CDR3 is 14 amino acids long. Germline CDR1 is SEHNR and CDR2 is FQNEAQ (reference sequence). Deletions cut 3 bases from V and 5 bases from J, with 14 bases between. The CDR3 coding sequence is TGTGCCAGCAGCTTCTCGACCACGGCCGACGAGCAGTACTTC. Amino acid sequence: CASSFSTTADEQYF.

V gene TRBV6-5 combines with J gene TRBJ2-3; 11 bases align to TRBD2. CDR1 MNHEY and CDR2 SVGAGI come from the germline V gene. Trimming removed 11 bases from V and 6 bases from J; junction bases left unmatched: 13. The CDR3 has 15 amino acids. Written as DNA, the CDR3 is TGTGCCGGCCAACTAGCGGGAGTTTCCTCGGATACGCAGTATTTT. The encoded protein is CAGQLAGVSSDTQYF.

The rearrangement joins TRBV7-8 to TRBJ2-7, with a possible D match to TRBD1 (5 bases). The CDR3 has 15 amino acids. The V end lost 5 bases, the J end lost 1 base, and 15 bases lay between the germline ends. Germline V gene lookup returns CDR1 SGHVS and CDR2 FQNEAQ. The CDR3: CASSGQGLSSYEQYF. The CDR3 DNA reads as TGTGCCAGCAGCGGCCAGGGTCTCTCTTCCTACGAGCAGTACTTC.

The J gene is TRBJ2-3, the V gene TRBV6-6, with TRBD1 matching over 9 bases. The germline V gene encodes CDR1 MNHNY and CDR2 SVGAGI (reference sequence). CDR3 size: 15 residues. The V gene end was trimmed by 7 bases and the J gene end by 2 bases; junction bases not matched to a gene: 7. The CDR3 nucleotides read TGTGCCAGCATGCCGACAGGGGGGGCCACAGATACGCAGTATTTT. Translating gives CASMPTGGATDTQYF.

The genes are TRBV2 and TRBJ1-3, with TRBD1 identical over 10 bases. V dropped 5 bases and J dropped 4; count of bases not matched to a gene: 5. The CDR3 runs 15 residues. Germline loops: CDR1 SNHLY, CDR2 FYNNEI. CDR3 residues: CASSTGQGYGNTIYF. CDR3 nucleotide sequence: TGTGCCAGCAGTACGGGACAGGGGTACGGAAACACCATATATTTT. Based on the CDR3 plus reference TRBV2 and TRBJ1-3, the full variable domain is EPEVTQTPSHQVTQMGQEVILRCVPISNHLYFYWYRQILGQKVEFLVSFYNNEISEKSEIFDDQFSVERPDGSNFTLKIRSTKLEDSAMYFCASSTGQGYGNTIYFGEGSWLTVV.

This clone showed up just once. A far larger clone is only one base removed, so a read error is likely. This sequence joins TRBV11-2 and TRBJ1-1, with 8 bases lining up with TRBD1. V was clipped by 4 bases and J by 3 bases; unmatched bases: 1. The CDR3 is 13 amino acids. CDR1 is SGHAT and CDR2 is FQNNGV in the germline V gene. The CDR3 region has the DNA TGTGCCAGCAGCTGGGGACAGGACACTGAAGCTTTCTTT. Residues: CASSWGQDTEAFF.

The V gene is TRBV4-1, the J gene TRBJ2-4, with D possibly being TRBD1 (5 bases). V was trimmed by 1 base and J by 6 bases, leaving 25 bases between them. The CDR3 runs to 19 residues. Germline assignment: CDR1 MGHRA and CDR2 YSYEKL. The CDR3 loop reads CASSQVSSPTQGSGNIQYF. The DNA of the CDR3 is TGCGCCAGCAGCCAAGTTTCGTCGCCGACCCAGGGTTCGGGAAACATTCAGTACTTC.

This clone was found a few times. This sample includes further DNA sequences coding for the same CDR3. V usage is TRBV18 and J usage is TRBJ2-1; 8 positions agree with TRBD1. V was pared by 3 bases and J by 4 bases, with 5 bases of the junction left unmatched. The CDR3 is 15 residues long. Germline V CDR1 and CDR2: KGHSH, LQKENI. DNA for the CDR3: TGTGCCAGCTCACCCGGGACAGGAAAATACAATGAGCAGTTCTTC. Amino acid sequence: CASSPGTGKYNEQFF.

This clone was seen more than once but under ten times. The chain joins TRBV7-8 to TRBJ2-5; 9 bases match TRBD2. J gave up 4 bases and V 3 bases, and 12 bases lay outside the gene matches. The CDR3 contains 17 residues. Germline V lookup: CDR1 SGHVS, CDR2 FQNEAQ. The CDR3 region has the DNA TGTGCCAGCAGCTTGATGGCGGGAGGGTCGATAGGAGAGACCCAGTACTTC. This encodes CASSLMAGGSIGETQYF.

This clone was counted ten times or more. The chain uses TRBV10-2 and TRBJ1-3; D is unclear. V lost 8 bases and J lost 4, with 6 bases in between. Germline lookup yields CDR1 WSHSY and CDR2 SAAADI. The CDR3 length is 11 residues. This CDR3 reads CASLGGNTIYF. DNA for the CDR3: TGCGCCAGCCTCGGGGGAAACACCATATATTTT.

The chain combines TRBV7-3 with TRBJ1-6; D might be TRBD1 (5 bases). CDR1 is SGHTA, CDR2 FQGTGA, per germline. Trimming left V 3 bases short and J 0 bases short, with 9 bases between. The CDR3 runs to 16 residues. Here the CDR3 DNA reads TGTGCCAGCAGCTTGTTGGGGGGCTCCTATAATTCACCCCTCCACTTT. Translated: CASSLLGGSYNSPLHF.

This clone was seen many times. The V call is TRBV6-1, the J call TRBJ2-3; a weak D match, TRBD1 (6 bases). This CDR3 contains 15 residues. V was trimmed by 2 bases and J by 2 bases, leaving 11 bases between them. Germline V gives CDR1 MNHNS, CDR2 SASEGT. CDR3 in amino acids: CASSEYGGTTDTQYF. The CDR3 DNA follows: TGTGCCAGCAGTGAATATGGGGGCACCACAGATACGCAGTATTTT.

This clone has just one count. This rearrangement joins TRBV7-6 to TRBJ1-1; D call uncertain. Germline CDR1 and CDR2: SGHVS and FNYEAQ. This CDR3 contains 13 residues. V shed 5 bases and J shed 1 base, with 8 bases lying between them. The CDR3 DNA follows: TGTGCCAGCAGCGAACATCAGAACACTGAAGCTTTCTTT. The encoded protein is CASSEHQNTEAFF.

The chain combines TRBV10-1 with TRBJ2-1; D remains ambiguous. From germline, CDR1 is WNHNN and CDR2 SYGVQD (reference sequence). The CDR3 is 13 residues long. V was clipped by 10 bases and J by 6 bases, with 16 bases between them. CDR3 amino acids: CATSRASPNEQFF. In DNA, the CDR3 is TGCGCCACCTCCCGGGCCTCTCCCAATGAGCAGTTCTTC.

The chain joins TRBV19 to TRBJ2-2; 10 nucleotides line up with TRBD1. The V gene end was trimmed by 3 bases and the J gene end by 4 bases; junction bases not matched to a gene: 2. The CDR3 consists of 15 residues. Germline-derived CDR1 and CDR2 are LNHDA and SQIVND (reference sequence). The DNA for the CDR3 is TGTGCCAGTAGTATCGGGACAGGGGTCACCGGGGAGCTGTTTTTT. Amino acid sequence: CASSIGTGVTGELFF.

The chain joins TRBV4-1 to TRBJ1-2; TRBD1 matches at 7 bases. V lost 4 bases to trimming and J lost 3 bases; unmatched junction nucleotides: 8. The CDR3 covers 15 residues. CDR1 MGHRA and CDR2 YSYEKL come from the germline V gene. The CDR3 DNA reads as TGCGCCAGCAGCCCCCCGGGGAGGGGGCACTATGGCTACACCTTC. Translated, it gives CASSPPGRGHYGYTF.

The chain carries TRBV7-9 and TRBJ2-1; no firm D call. The ends were cut back, 5 bases at V and 4 bases at J, with 18 bases in the middle. Germline assignment: CDR1 SEHNR and CDR2 FQNEAQ (reference sequence). The CDR3 is made up of 16 amino acids. This CDR3 reads CASSPKVGPRYNEQFF. For the CDR3, the DNA is TGTGCCAGCAGCCCAAAGGTGGGCCCACGGTACAATGAGCAGTTCTTC. Using reference TRBV7-9 and TRBJ2-1 for the parts outside the CDR3, the full variable domain is DTGVSQNPRHKITKRGQNVTFRCDPISEHNRLYWYRQTLGQGPEFLTYFQNEAQLEKSRLLSDRFSAERPKGSFSTLEIQRTEQGDSAMYLCASSPKVGPRYNEQFFGPGTRLTVL.

In nucleotides, the CDR3 is TGTGCCTGGGATAGCGGGAGTAAAGCAGATACGCAGTATTTT. It is translated as CAWDSGSKADTQYF. This chain joins TRBV30 and TRBJ2-3, with TRBD2 identical over 9 bases. Trimming cost V 5 bases and J 4 bases; bases outside gene matches: 7. CDR1 and CDR2 from the germline V gene are GTSNPN and SVGIG (reference sequence). The CDR3 totals 14 residues. The full variable domain, its missing parts supplied by reference TRBV30 and TRBJ2-3, is SQTIHQWPATLVQPVGSPLSLECTVEGTSNPNLYWYRQAAGRGLQLLFYSVGIGQISSEVPQNLSASRPQDRQFILSSKKLLLSDSGFYLCAWDSGSKADTQYFGPGTRLTVL.

The J gene is TRBJ2-3, the V gene TRBV14, with 10 nucleotides matching TRBD2. The germline CDR1 and CDR2 sequences are SGHDN and FVKESK. This CDR3 is built from 16 residues. Germline trimming cut 2 bases from V and 5 bases from J; bases unmatched to any gene: 7. CDR3 amino acids: CASSQRKLAGEDTQYF. The CDR3 DNA reads as TGTGCCAGCAGCCAAAGAAAGCTAGCGGGAGAAGATACGCAGTATTTT.

This chain joins TRBV7-9 and TRBJ1-1, with unresolved D. Germline V CDR1 and CDR2: SEHNR, FQNEAQ (reference sequence). V gave up 5 bases and J gave up 1 base, with 11 bases separating them. The CDR3 is 14 amino acids. CDR3 amino acids: CASSRQTRNTEAFF. CDR3 nucleotides: TGTGCCAGCAGCAGACAAACAAGGAACACTGAAGCTTTCTTT.

The V gene is TRBV5-1, the J gene TRBJ2-1; 8 bases map to TRBD1. Germline assignment: CDR1 SGHRS and CDR2 YFSETQ. The junction had 18 bases not matched to a gene; V was cut back by 1 base and J by 9 bases. The CDR3 runs 18 residues. Here the CDR3 DNA reads TGCGCCAGCAGCTTGAAGGGACAGGCCTCCGACGCGGAGACTGAGCAGTTCTTC. This encodes CASSLKGQASDAETEQFF. Full variable domain (remainder filled in from reference TRBV5-1 and TRBJ2-1): KAGVTQTPRYLIKTRGQQVTLSCSPISGHRSVSWYQQTPGQGLQFLFEYFSETQRNKGNFPGRFSGRQFSNSRSEMNVSTLELGDSALYLCASSLKGQASDAETEQFFGPGTRLTVL.

This sequence joins TRBV15 and TRBJ1-5, with TRBD1 matching 7 bases. V dropped 5 bases and J dropped 6; count of bases not matched to a gene: 10. Germline V lookup: CDR1 LNHNV, CDR2 YYDKDF (reference sequence). CDR3 length: 15 residues. The CDR3 is CATSPGGQEFQPQHF. The CDR3 region has the DNA TGTGCCACCAGCCCCGGCGGACAGGAATTTCAGCCCCAGCATTTT.

CDR3 nucleotides: TGCGCCAGCAGCTTGACCAACTACAACTACGAGCAGTACTTC. Amino acids: CASSLTNYNYEQYF. This rearrangement joins TRBV5-1 to TRBJ2-7, with D unresolved. The CDR3 is 14 residues long. V gave up 1 base and J gave up 3 bases, with 11 bases separating them. CDR1 SGHRS and CDR2 YFSETQ come from the germline V gene.

The chain recombines TRBV27 with TRBJ2-6, with D unclear. CDR1 MNHEY and CDR2 SMNVEV come from the germline V gene (reference sequence). The CDR3 loop spans 16 amino acids. Trimming took 8 bases from V and 4 from J, leaving 18 bases between them. The CDR3 is CASAPRPLFGANVLTF. The CDR3 DNA sequence: TGTGCCAGCGCCCCTCGTCCTCTGTTCGGGGCCAACGTCCTGACTTTC.

The rearrangement links TRBV6-1 to TRBJ1-3; 7 bases align to TRBD1. The CDR3 is made up of 15 amino acids. Germline loops: CDR1 MNHNS, CDR2 SASEGT. The trim removed 5 bases at V and 2 bases at J, leaving 6 bases unmatched. The CDR3 loop is CASSTLDRPGNTIYF. For the CDR3, the DNA is TGTGCCAGCAGTACCTTGGACAGGCCTGGAAACACCATATATTTT.